The TCR beta chain under discussion was sequenced for a study of CD8 T cells in ankylosing spondylitis. Libraries of TCR beta came from quantitative 5'-RACE with molecular barcodes. TCRdb reanalysed the 5' RACE reads using MiXCR and keeps one entry per CDR3 protein. The sample holds over 150,000 distinct CDR3 sequences; about 13% are singletons and the top ten take approximately 15%. The CDR3 length is 14 residues. The V gene lost 4 bases and the J gene lost 7 bases, with 13 bases spanning the gap. Germline assignment: CDR1 LGHDT and CDR2 YNNKEL (reference sequence). Whole-study results and caveats: Some of the motif variants had earlier been found in reactive arthritis patients' fluid and blood. Reports say disease-linked clones showed up significantly more in matched ankylosing spondylitis synovial fluid.

As to this clonotype: The target antigen is unknown.

V is TRBV3-1 and J is TRBJ2-2; D remains ambiguous. The sequencing sample was made of blood, either unsorted or a sorted T cell fraction (not recorded which). The receptor comes from a male donor with ankylosing spondylitis or in good health (not recorded which). The CDR3 loop is CASSPARTFGELFF. The CDR3 bases are TGTGCCAGCAGCCCAGCACGGACGTTCGGGGAGCTGTTTTTT.